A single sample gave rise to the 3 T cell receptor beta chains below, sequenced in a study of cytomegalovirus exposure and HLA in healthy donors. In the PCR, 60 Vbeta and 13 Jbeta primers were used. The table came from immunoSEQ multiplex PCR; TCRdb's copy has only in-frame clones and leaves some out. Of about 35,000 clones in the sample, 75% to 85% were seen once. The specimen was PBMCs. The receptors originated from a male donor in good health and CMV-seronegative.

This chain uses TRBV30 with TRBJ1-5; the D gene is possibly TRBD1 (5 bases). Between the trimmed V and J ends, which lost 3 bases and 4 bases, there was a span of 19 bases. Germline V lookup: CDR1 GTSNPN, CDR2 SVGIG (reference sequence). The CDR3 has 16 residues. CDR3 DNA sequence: TGTGCCTGGAGCCCCCGGGGAGGGGTACGGAATCAGCCCCAGCATTTT. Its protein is CAWSPRGGVRNQPQHF.

CDR3 region: CASSLGSTSQETQYF. The CDR3 DNA reads as TGTGCCAGCAGCTTAGGATCAACTTCACAAGAGACCCAGTACTTC. The chain recombines TRBV11-2 with TRBJ2-5; D is ambiguous. The V end was cut by 1 base, the J end by 2 bases, with 11 bases between. This CDR3 region has 15 residues. Germline values: CDR1 SGHAT, CDR2 FQNNGV. The full variable domain, in which reference TRBV11-2 and TRBJ2-5 provide the parts outside the CDR3, is EAGVAQSPRYKIIEKRQSVAFWCNPISGHATLYWYQQILGQGPKLLIQFQNNGVVDDSQLPKDRFSAERLKGVDSTLKIQPAKLEDSAVYLCASSLGSTSQETQYFGPGTRLLVL.

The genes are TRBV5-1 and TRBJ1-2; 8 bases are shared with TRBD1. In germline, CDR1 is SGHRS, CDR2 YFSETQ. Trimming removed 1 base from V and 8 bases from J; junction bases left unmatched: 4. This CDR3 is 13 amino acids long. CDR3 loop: CASSLQGAEGYTF. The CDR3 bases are TGCGCCAGCAGCTTGCAGGGGGCGGAAGGCTACACCTTC.